The 32 T cell receptor beta chains in this list originate from one sample, sequenced in a study of blood T cells in healthy people across ages. Together with a sample-barcoded 5' primer, a J-beta primer mix was included in a second PCR lasting about 6 to 11 cycles. TCRdb re-derived calls from the 5' RACE reads in MiXCR, one entry per CDR3 protein. This sample yields hundreds of thousands of distinct CDR3 sequences, of which just over 55% are seen a single time; about 26% belongs to the top ten. Specimen: blood. Every receptor here comes from a man in his forties in good health.

The CDR3 DNA sequence: TGTGCCATCAGTGTTGCGGGCAGCAACACTGAAGCTTTCTTT. It codes for CAISVAGSNTEAFF. V gene TRBV10-3 combines with J gene TRBJ1-1; unclear D gene. The V and J ends lost 4 bases and 2 bases respectively, with 11 bases between them. Germline V gene lookup returns CDR1 ENHRY and CDR2 SYGVKD. CDR3 length: 14 residues.

The rearrangement links TRBV6-1 to TRBJ2-7; the match to TRBD1 covers 8 bases. Germline CDR1 is MNHNS and CDR2 is SASEGT. The junction had 10 bases not matched to a gene; V was cut back by 6 bases and J by 3 bases. This CDR3 is built from 15 residues. The CDR3 DNA reads as TGTGCCAGCAGCGAGTTGGAGACAGGGGTCTACGAGCAGTACTTC. Protein product: CASSELETGVYEQYF.

This clonotype appeared a few times. As DNA, the CDR3 is TGCGCCAGCAGCCAAGATGTATTGAGCGGCAATGAGCAGTTCTTC. Amino acids: CASSQDVLSGNEQFF. The V and J genes are TRBV4-3 and TRBJ2-1; a possible D gene is TRBD2 (5 bases). Germline values: CDR1 LGHNA, CDR2 YSLEER. V lost 0 bases to trimming and J lost 6 bases, with 12 bases between them. The CDR3 spans 15 residues.

The chain is built from TRBV24-1 and TRBJ2-1; no definite D call. Germline lookup yields CDR1 KGHDR and CDR2 SFDVKD. The CDR3 is made up of 13 amino acids. V lost 9 bases, J lost 4 bases, and 12 bases lay in between. The CDR3 DNA is TGTGCCACCGCCTTAGACCGATACAATGAGCAGTTCTTC. As protein: CATALDRYNEQFF.

The V call is TRBV7-9, the J call TRBJ1-5; TRBD1 matches at 7 bases. The CDR3 is 12 amino acids. Germline assignment: CDR1 SEHNR and CDR2 FQNEAQ (reference sequence). The CDR3, as DNA: TGTGCTACCGGACAGGACGGTCAGCCCCAGCATTTT. This codes for CATGQDGQPQHF.

This clonotype appeared a few times. The V call is TRBV29-1, the J call TRBJ2-7, with 8 bases identical to TRBD1. This CDR3 spans 14 amino acids. The germline V gene encodes CDR1 SQVTM and CDR2 ANQGSEA. After removal of 0 bases from V and 3 bases from J, the junction contained 4 bases not matched to a gene. The CDR3 nucleotides read TGCAGCGTTGAAGAAAGGGACAGGAGCTACGAGCAGTACTTC. Translating gives CSVEERDRSYEQYF.

V usage is TRBV12-3 or TRBV12-4 and J usage is TRBJ2-5; 9 nucleotides agree with TRBD1. The J call could be wrong; TRBJ2-7 is a better fit for the DNA end. The CDR3 extends over 16 amino acids. The CDR3 here is CASSPNGGQGTVEQYF. CDR3 in DNA: TGTGCCAGCAGTCCCAACGGCGGACAGGGGACGGTCGAGCAGTACTTC.

This clonotype was counted between two and nine times. This sequence joins TRBV20-1 and TRBJ2-6; 8 bases are a match to TRBD1. This CDR3 is 16 amino acids long. Unmatched junction bases numbered 5, after V lost 3 bases and J lost 1 base. Germline V gene data show CDR1 as DFQATT and CDR2 as SNEGSKA (reference sequence). CDR3 amino acids: CSASIRGRSGANVLTF. CDR3 sequence (DNA): TGCAGTGCTAGTATCAGGGGGCGTTCTGGGGCCAACGTCCTGACTTTC.

J is TRBJ2-1 and V is TRBV29-1, with 8 bases that match TRBD1. This CDR3 has 14 amino acids. Germline CDR1 is SQVTM and CDR2 is ANQGSEA. V shed 4 bases and J 0 bases; nucleotides not matched to a gene: 2. This CDR3 is CSVAGQVSYNEQFF. The CDR3 DNA reads TGCAGCGTTGCGGGACAGGTCTCCTACAATGAGCAGTTCTTC.

The table lists this clonotype with a few counts. For the CDR3, the DNA is TGTGCCAGCAGTATACCCGGGAGGGCCGAAGGAGAGACCCAGTACTTC. It specifies CASSIPGRAEGETQYF. This chain links TRBV25-1 with TRBJ2-5, with 8 bases lining up with TRBD2. The V gene's germline CDR1 is MGHDK and CDR2 SYGVNS. With V trimmed by 5 bases and J by 4 bases, 12 bases remained unmatched. The CDR3 has 16 amino acids.

This rearrangement joins TRBV14 to TRBJ2-5; TRBD1 matches 7 bases. From germline, CDR1 is SGHDN and CDR2 FVKESK. Germline trimming cut 3 bases from V and 7 bases from J; bases unmatched to any gene: 14. The CDR3 loop spans 16 amino acids. CDR3 amino acids: CASSQLGQALRVTQYF. The CDR3 DNA follows: TGTGCCAGCAGCCAGCTAGGACAGGCCCTGAGGGTGACCCAGTACTTC.

This clonotype was counted a few times. The rearrangement uses TRBV7-9 and TRBJ2-3, with TRBD2 matching 13 bases. The CDR3 covers 18 residues. CDR1 is SEHNR and CDR2 is FQNEAQ in the germline V gene (reference sequence). Unmatched junction bases numbered 8, after V lost 5 bases and J lost 0 bases. The chain's CDR3 is CASSPRLAGGLSTDTQYF. CDR3 DNA: TGTGCCAGCAGCCCCAGACTAGCGGGGGGCCTTAGCACAGATACGCAGTATTTT.

J is TRBJ1-1 and V is TRBV29-1; a weak D match, TRBD1 (6 bases). In germline, CDR1 is SQVTM, CDR2 ANQGSEA. The length of the CDR3 is 11 residues. CDR3 in DNA: TGCCAGGGGATTGTGAACACTGAAGCTTTCTTT. Translating it yields CQGIVNTEAFF.

The CDR3 protein is CASSEFLAMGGYTF. CDR3 coding DNA: TGTGCCAGCAGTGAATTCCTAGCAATGGGTGGCTACACCTTC. The chain employs TRBV25-1 and TRBJ1-2; D is unclear. Germline CDR1 is MGHDK and CDR2 is SYGVNS. V shed 1 base and J shed 7 bases, with 13 bases lying between them. The CDR3 sequence is 14 residues long.

This chain uses TRBV11-2 with TRBJ2-4; TRBD1 matches at 12 bases. The V gene's germline CDR1 is SGHAT and CDR2 FQNNGV. V gave up 5 bases and J gave up 6 bases; unmatched junction bases: 5. The CDR3 length is 15 residues. The CDR3 DNA is TGTGCCAGCAGCCGGGGACAGGGGGCGCGAAACATTCAGTACTTC. This sequence encodes CASSRGQGARNIQYF.

The sample holds one count of this clonotype. The rearrangement uses TRBV5-1 and TRBJ2-3; TRBD2 agrees at 7 bases. Germline V gene data show CDR1 as SGHRS and CDR2 as YFSETQ. The CDR3 has 16 amino acids. The V and J ends lost 2 bases and 0 bases, in that order; junction bases with no gene match: 6. DNA of the CDR3: TGCGCCAGCAGCTTCGGGCTAGCGGAGAGCACAGATACGCAGTATTTT. It is translated as CASSFGLAESTDTQYF.

This clonotype was found a few times. The chain links TRBV2 to TRBJ2-7, with 13 bases aligning to TRBD2. The trim removed 6 bases at V and 7 bases at J, leaving 9 bases unmatched. In germline, CDR1 is SNHLY, CDR2 FYNNEI. CDR3 size: 15 residues. Here the CDR3 DNA reads TGTGCCAGCAGGCCGGGACTAGCGGGACCCAATGAGCAGTACTTC. It is translated as CASRPGLAGPNEQYF.

This chain uses TRBV24-1 with TRBJ2-3, with D possibly matching TRBD1 (6 bases). This CDR3 spans 17 amino acids. V lost 1 base to trimming and J lost 1 base, with 14 bases between them. Germline CDR1 is KGHDR and CDR2 is SFDVKD. CDR3 sequence: CATSDFRTARGTDTQYF. The DNA for the CDR3 is TGTGCCACCAGTGATTTTCGGACAGCCCGGGGCACAGATACGCAGTATTTT.

This chain connects TRBV6-5 to TRBJ2-3; no clear D. Trimming took 3 bases from V and 0 from J, leaving 10 bases between them. From germline, CDR1 is MNHEY and CDR2 SVGAGI. The CDR3 runs to 15 residues. The DNA for the CDR3 is TGTGCCAGCAGTTATTGGGGTGGGAGCACAGATACGCAGTATTTT. Its translation is CASSYWGGSTDTQYF.

The rearrangement joins TRBV6-5 to TRBJ2-1; D is unresolved. Germline CDR1 MNHEY, CDR2 SVGAGI. This CDR3 comprises 16 residues. V lost 6 bases and J lost 0, with 15 bases in between. CDR3 bases: TGTGCCAGCAGCCGCGATTCTATTACCTCCTACAATGAGCAGTTCTTC. Its translation is CASSRDSITSYNEQFF.

The V and J genes are TRBV27 and TRBJ1-6; 9 bases map to TRBD1. V lost 2 bases, J lost 6 bases, and 11 bases stayed unmatched. This CDR3 spans 18 amino acids. Looked up from germline, CDR1 is MNHEY and CDR2 is SMNVEV (reference sequence). CDR3 residues: CASSLRATGGAFNSPLHF. The CDR3 DNA reads as TGTGCCAGCAGTTTAAGAGCAACAGGGGGCGCGTTTAATTCACCCCTCCACTTT.

This clonotype was seen a handful of times. The J gene is TRBJ2-5, the V gene TRBV12-3 or TRBV12-4; 9 bases align to TRBD2. Trimming took 5 bases from V and 5 from J; bases not matched to a gene: 6. The CDR3 contains 14 residues. Here the CDR3 DNA reads TGTGCCAGCAGTCGAAGCGGGAGGTGGGAGACCCAGTACTTC. Translating it yields CASSRSGRWETQYF.

J is TRBJ2-5 and V is TRBV4-2; TRBD1 matches 9 bases. From germline, CDR1 is LGHNA and CDR2 YNFKEQ. V gave up 5 bases and J gave up 5 bases; unmatched junction bases: 9. The CDR3 has 15 residues. CDR3 DNA sequence: TGTGCCAGCAGCAGGAGGGACAGGGAGCCGGAGACCCAGTACTTC. Translated: CASSRRDREPETQYF.

This chain connects TRBV28 to TRBJ2-5, with TRBD1 matching 9 bases. V was pared by 2 bases and J by 5 bases, with 6 bases of the junction left unmatched. The germline V gene has CDR1 MDHEN and CDR2 SYDVKM. There are 15 residues in the CDR3. The CDR3 coding sequence is TGTGCCAGCAGTTTAAGGACAGGGGTCTGGGAGACCCAGTACTTC. Protein: CASSLRTGVWETQYF.

The chain links TRBV6-1 to TRBJ2-6, with 9 bases aligning to TRBD1. There are 17 residues in the CDR3. The junction had 7 bases not matched to a gene; V was cut back by 6 bases and J by 1 base. CDR1 and CDR2 (germline): MNHNS, SASEGT. In DNA, the CDR3 is TGTGCCAGCAGAGTGGGACAGGGAGAATCTGGGGCCAACGTCCTGACTTTC. As protein: CASRVGQGESGANVLTF.

This clonotype has only a few counts. The V call is TRBV5-5, the J call TRBJ2-7; weak D call: TRBD2 (6 bases). Trimming pared 0 bases from V and 7 bases from J, leaving 17 bases between. Germline CDR1 SGHKS, CDR2 YYEKEE (reference sequence). CDR3 length: 15 residues. CDR3 sequence (DNA): TGTGCCAGCAGCTTGGGGGACTCCCTATGGTGGGAGCAGTACTTC. The encoded protein is CASSLGDSLWWEQYF.

V gene TRBV28 combines with J gene TRBJ2-7; D perhaps matches TRBD2 (6 bases). V was clipped by 4 bases and J by 1 base, with 8 bases between them. The length of the CDR3 is 13 residues. Germline CDR1 reads MDHEN; CDR2 reads SYDVKM. CDR3 DNA sequence: TGTGCCAGCAGTTCGGGACTTTCCTACGAGCAGTACTTC. Amino acid sequence: CASSSGLSYEQYF.

This rearrangement joins TRBV6-2 or TRBV6-3 to TRBJ2-1; 7 bases line up with TRBD2. V lost 7 bases, J lost 0 bases, and 3 bases stayed unmatched. CDR3 length: 14 residues. Germline V gives CDR1 MNHEY, CDR2 SVGEGT. The CDR3 reads CASTGGGSYNEQFF. The CDR3 region has the DNA TGTGCCAGCACGGGCGGGGGCTCCTACAATGAGCAGTTCTTC.

This clonotype has only one observation. The rearrangement uses TRBV28 and TRBJ2-2, with 8 bases fitting TRBD1. Germline lookup yields CDR1 MDHEN and CDR2 SYDVKM. V dropped 10 bases and J dropped 4; count of bases not matched to a gene: 11. CDR3 length equals 15 residues. The CDR3 sequence: CAISPGGVGTGELFF. The CDR3 DNA reads TGTGCCATCAGCCCAGGGGGCGTGGGCACCGGGGAGCTGTTTTTT.

The chain employs TRBV5-6 and TRBJ1-2; a weak D match, TRBD1 (5 bases). Trimming stripped 4 bases from V and 6 bases from J, with 13 bases between. The V gene's germline CDR1 is SGHDT and CDR2 YYEEEE. This CDR3 region has 13 residues. Written as DNA, the CDR3 is TGTGCCAGCAGCATAGACAGCTGGGATGGCTACACCTTC. Amino acid sequence: CASSIDSWDGYTF.

This clonotype was seen a few times. The genes are TRBV27 and TRBJ1-2, with D uncertain. Germline loops: CDR1 MNHEY, CDR2 SMNVEV (reference sequence). Trimming took 5 bases from V and 4 from J, leaving 14 bases between them. The CDR3 consists of 14 residues. The CDR3 nucleotides are TGTGCCAGCAGTGACGGGTTTGCAGTCTATGGCTACACCTTC. It is translated as CASSDGFAVYGYTF.

The DNA for the CDR3 is TGTGCCAGCTCCCACCCTGCACGCTCCTACGAGCAGTACTTC. Translated, it gives CASSHPARSYEQYF. The chain uses TRBV18 and TRBJ2-7, with unresolved D. Germline CDR1 and CDR2: KGHSH and LQKENI. Trimming took off 6 bases at V and 0 bases at J, with 12 bases between the two ends. The CDR3 covers 14 residues. The variable domain in full, completed from reference TRBV18 and TRBJ2-7, reads NAGVMQNPRHLVRRRGQEARLRCSPMKGHSHVYWYRQLPEEGLKFMVYLQKENIIDESGMPKERFSAEFPKEGPSILRIQQVVRGDSAAYFCASSHPARSYEQYFGPGTRLTVT.